One and the same sample provided the 17 T cell receptor beta chains below, sequenced in a study of cytomegalovirus exposure and HLA in healthy donors. A multiplex PCR was run with 60 Vbeta primers and 13 Jbeta primers. Data came from immunoSEQ multiplex PCR; TCRdb stores just in-frame clones and leaves some out. This table has 150,000 to 200,000 clones, roughly four fifths appearing once. The source material was PBMCs. The receptors here all came from a woman under 40 in good health and CMV-seronegative.

The V and J genes are TRBV5-6 and TRBJ2-1; 7 positions match TRBD1. Germline CDR1 and CDR2: SGHDT and YYEEEE. J lost 6 bases, V lost 0 bases, and 9 bases had no gene match. The CDR3 has 16 amino acids. The CDR3 DNA reads as TGTGCCAGCAGCTTGGGGGGCTCGACAGGGCGCAATGAGCAGTTCTTC. Protein sequence: CASSLGGSTGRNEQFF.

The V call is TRBV28, the J call TRBJ1-2, with TRBD1 matching over 11 bases. V shed 4 bases and J 8 bases; nucleotides not matched to a gene: 9. The germline V gene has CDR1 MDHEN and CDR2 SYDVKM. There are 15 residues in the CDR3. The CDR3 reads CASSSSGTGGRGYTF. The DNA for the CDR3 is TGTGCCAGCAGTTCATCCGGGACAGGGGGACGCGGCTACACCTTC.

The chain combines TRBV28 with TRBJ2-6; 7 bases agree with TRBD1. The CDR3 has 18 residues. The germline gives CDR1 MDHEN, CDR2 SYDVKM. The junction had 11 bases not matched to a gene; V was cut back by 6 bases and J by 0 bases. Here the CDR3 DNA reads TGTGCCAGCAGCCAGGGTTCGACAGGGTACTCTGGGGCCAACGTCCTGACTTTC. Protein sequence: CASSQGSTGYSGANVLTF.

This clone was counted only a few times. This sequence joins TRBV6-4 and TRBJ2-6; TRBD1 agrees at 9 bases. CDR1 is MRHNA, CDR2 SNTAGT, per germline. Trimming took 4 bases from V and 1 from J; bases not matched to a gene: 2. This CDR3 spans 16 amino acids. CDR3 in DNA: TGTGCCAGCAGTGCAGACAGGGGGTCTGGGGCCAACGTCCTGACTTTC. As protein: CASSADRGSGANVLTF.

The chain couples TRBV7-8 to TRBJ2-7, with 8 bases aligning to TRBD1. The CDR3 totals 15 residues. In germline, CDR1 is SGHVS, CDR2 FQNEAQ. Trimming cost V 2 bases and J 2 bases; bases outside gene matches: 5. Written as DNA, the CDR3 is TGTGCCAGCAGCTTACCGGGACAGGTGACCTACGAGCAGTACTTC. The encoded protein is CASSLPGQVTYEQYF.

The gene calls are TRBV7-9 and TRBJ2-6; possible D gene TRBD2, 6 bases. Germline CDR1 SEHNR, CDR2 FQNEAQ (reference sequence). The CDR3 consists of 15 residues. V gave up 3 bases and J gave up 10 bases, with 16 bases separating them. CDR3: CASSFAAGQANVLTF. The DNA for the CDR3 is TGTGCCAGCAGCTTCGCCGCGGGGCAGGCGAACGTCCTGACTTTC.

Only a few counts were recorded for this clone. This chain connects TRBV2 to TRBJ2-7; TRBD1 matches at 8 bases. The CDR3 has 15 amino acids. J gave up 2 bases and V 6 bases, and 9 bases lay outside the gene matches. CDR1 is SNHLY and CDR2 is FYNNEI in the germline V gene. The CDR3 nucleotides read TGTGCCAGCAGCCCGACACCGACAGGGGCCTACGAGCAGTACTTC. Translated: CASSPTPTGAYEQYF. Based on the CDR3 plus reference TRBV2 and TRBJ2-7, the full variable domain is EPEVTQTPSHQVTQMGQEVILRCVPISNHLYFYWYRQILGQKVEFLVSFYNNEISEKSEIFDDQFSVERPDGSNFTLKIRSTKLEDSAMYFCASSPTPTGAYEQYFGPGTRLTVT.

CDR3 protein: CASSQYGGTNTGELFF. CDR3 nucleotides: TGCGCCAGCAGCCAATATGGGGGCACCAACACCGGGGAGCTGTTTTTT. The genes are TRBV5-1 and TRBJ2-2; tentative D call: TRBD1 (6 bases). Germline CDR1 is SGHRS and CDR2 is YFSETQ. Trimming shortened V by 4 bases and J by 2 bases, and 15 bases separated the two germline ends. There are 16 residues in the CDR3.

Here the CDR3 reads CASSSTYEQYF. CDR3 coding DNA: TGTGCCAGCAGTTCCACCTACGAGCAGTACTTC. This chain links TRBV28 with TRBJ2-7, with D hard to call. Germline V gives CDR1 MDHEN, CDR2 SYDVKM. Trimming shortened V by 4 bases and J by 2 bases, and 3 bases separated the two germline ends. The CDR3 totals 11 residues.

The gene calls are TRBV11-2 and TRBJ2-1; TRBD2 agrees at 9 bases. The CDR3 is 15 amino acids. V shed 0 bases, J shed 4 bases, and the junction held 1 base outside the gene matches. Germline CDR1 reads SGHAT; CDR2 reads FQNNGV. CDR3 DNA: TGTGCCAGCAGCTTAGAGACTAGCGGTTACAATGAGCAGTTCTTC. It codes for CASSLETSGYNEQFF.

The chain is built from TRBV29-1 and TRBJ2-1; 7 nucleotides agree with TRBD1. V was pared by 6 bases and J by 9 bases, with 5 bases of the junction left unmatched. The CDR3 consists of 11 residues. Germline CDR1 is SQVTM and CDR2 is ANQGSEA. CDR3 region: CSVEQGLEQFF. The CDR3 DNA is TGCAGCGTGGAACAGGGGCTTGAGCAGTTCTTC.

The CDR3 DNA sequence: TGTGCCAGCAGCTTAGACCTTGACAGGGAAAGTGGGGCCAACGTCCTGACTTTC. It encodes CASSLDLDRESGANVLTF. The V call is TRBV7-7, the J call TRBJ2-6; TRBD1 matches at 7 bases. The CDR3 contains 18 residues. Trimming took 1 base from V and 3 from J; bases not matched to a gene: 9. Germline values: CDR1 SSHAT, CDR2 FNYEAQ (reference sequence).

J is TRBJ2-5 and V is TRBV18; D is unresolved. The end of the DNA is better explained by TRBJ2-7, so the J call may be wrong. Germline values: CDR1 KGHSH, CDR2 LQKENI. CDR3 length: 13 residues. The CDR3 sequence: CASSPGVSYEQYF. CDR3 nucleotide sequence: TGTGCCAGCTCACCCGGAGTTTCCTACGAGCAGTACTTC.

The chain is built from TRBV6-6 and TRBJ1-5; 9 bases match TRBD1. Germline lookup yields CDR1 MNHNY and CDR2 SVGAGI (reference sequence). The CDR3 loop spans 15 amino acids. With 3 bases clipped from V and 6 bases from J, the junction kept 6 bases outside the gene matches. The CDR3 DNA follows: TGTGCCAGCAGTTATTTGGGACAGGGTACTCAGCCCCAGCATTTT. Protein sequence: CASSYLGQGTQPQHF.

V usage is TRBV7-9 and J usage is TRBJ1-2, with a tentative D call TRBD1 (6 bases). CDR1 is SEHNR and CDR2 is FQNEAQ in the germline V gene (reference sequence). The V end was cut by 3 bases, the J end by 0 bases, with 23 bases between. This CDR3 region has 19 residues. CDR3 in amino acids: CASSFRPETGELPNYGYTF. The DNA for the CDR3 is TGTGCCAGCAGCTTCCGTCCGGAGACAGGAGAACTACCTAACTATGGCTACACCTTC.

The V call is TRBV6-5, the J call TRBJ2-7, with D tentatively TRBD1 (5 bases). Germline CDR1 reads MNHEY; CDR2 reads SVGAGI. This CDR3 is 14 amino acids long. V lost 4 bases, J lost 2 bases, and 12 bases lay in between. In DNA, the CDR3 is TGTGCCAGCAGTTTAGGGGCTGGGGCCTACGAGCAGTACTTC. It specifies CASSLGAGAYEQYF.

Details on this clone: Distinct nucleotide sequences in the sample also encode this CDR3. The chain employs TRBV6-1 and TRBJ2-7, with 10 bases fitting TRBD2. Germline V gene data show CDR1 as MNHNS and CDR2 as SASEGT. Germline trimming cut 1 base from V and 0 bases from J; bases unmatched to any gene: 0. The CDR3 is 15 residues long. For the CDR3, the DNA is TGTGCCAGCAGTGAAGGGACTAGCGGCTCCTACGAGCAGTACTTC. Protein sequence: CASSEGTSGSYEQYF.